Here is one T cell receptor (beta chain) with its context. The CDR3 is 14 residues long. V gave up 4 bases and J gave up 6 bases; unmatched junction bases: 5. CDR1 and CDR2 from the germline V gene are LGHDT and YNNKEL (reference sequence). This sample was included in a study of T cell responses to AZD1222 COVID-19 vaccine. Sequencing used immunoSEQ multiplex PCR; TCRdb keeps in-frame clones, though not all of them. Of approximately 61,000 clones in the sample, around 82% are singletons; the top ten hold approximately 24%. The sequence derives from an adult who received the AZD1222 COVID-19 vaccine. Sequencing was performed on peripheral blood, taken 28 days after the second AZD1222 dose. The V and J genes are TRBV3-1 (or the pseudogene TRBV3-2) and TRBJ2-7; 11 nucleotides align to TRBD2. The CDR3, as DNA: TGTGCCAGCAGCCCTACTAGCGGGAGTAGCGAGCAGTACTTC. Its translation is CASSPTSGSSEQYF.